The count of the clone carrying this T cell receptor beta chain is one. Antigen specificity is unknown. This CDR3 region has 16 residues. Germline loops: CDR1 LGHNA, CDR2 YNFKEQ. Trimming removed 0 bases at V and 6 bases at J, with 18 bases between. The PCR made use of 60 Vbeta and 13 Jbeta primers. Original analysis: It was a later analysis that counted 79 million or so unique TCR beta chains, of which some 9.9 million were shared. Only in-frame clones appear in the TCRdb table, and some are missing; sequencing was by immunoSEQ multiplex PCR. The DNA was the basis for D and trimming; V, J and clone size are from that table. The data show 250,000 or so clones, 70% to 90% seen once. The donors comprised healthy bone marrow donors. This entry belongs to a study of cytomegalovirus exposure and HLA in healthy donors. Study-level points and caveats: Association of a missense DCLRE1C variant with TCR beta V- and J-gene trimming was reported in a later analysis. Beyond CMV serostatus, there was no information to go on about immune exposure.

Sequencing was carried out using PBMCs. The chain couples TRBV4-2 to TRBJ2-7; D unclear. This TCR derives from a human donor in good health. The CDR3 loop reads CASSQDTTIRFAEQYF. The CDR3 DNA reads as TGTGCCAGCAGCCAAGATACTACCATCCGGTTCGCCGAGCAGTACTTC.